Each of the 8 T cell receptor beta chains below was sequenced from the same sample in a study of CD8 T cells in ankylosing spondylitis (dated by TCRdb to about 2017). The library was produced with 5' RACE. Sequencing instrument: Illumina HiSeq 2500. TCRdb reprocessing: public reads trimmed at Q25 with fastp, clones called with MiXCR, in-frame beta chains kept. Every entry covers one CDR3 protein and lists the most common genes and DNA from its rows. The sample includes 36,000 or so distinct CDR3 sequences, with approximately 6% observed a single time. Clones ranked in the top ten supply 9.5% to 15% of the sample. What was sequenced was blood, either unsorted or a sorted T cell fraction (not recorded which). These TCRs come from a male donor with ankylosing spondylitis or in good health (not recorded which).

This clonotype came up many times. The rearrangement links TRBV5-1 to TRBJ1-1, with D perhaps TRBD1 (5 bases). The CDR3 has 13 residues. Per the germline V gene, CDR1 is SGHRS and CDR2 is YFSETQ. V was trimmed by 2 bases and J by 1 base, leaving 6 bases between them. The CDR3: CASSFRGNTEAFF. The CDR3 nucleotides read TGCGCCAGCAGCTTTAGGGGGAACACTGAAGCTTTCTTT.

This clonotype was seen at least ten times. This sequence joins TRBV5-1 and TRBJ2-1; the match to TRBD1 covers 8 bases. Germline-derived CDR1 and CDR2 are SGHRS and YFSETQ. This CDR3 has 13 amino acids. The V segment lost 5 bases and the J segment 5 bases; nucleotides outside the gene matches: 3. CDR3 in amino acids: CASRQGDNNEQFF. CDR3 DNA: TGCGCCAGCAGACAGGGGGATAACAATGAGCAGTTCTTC.

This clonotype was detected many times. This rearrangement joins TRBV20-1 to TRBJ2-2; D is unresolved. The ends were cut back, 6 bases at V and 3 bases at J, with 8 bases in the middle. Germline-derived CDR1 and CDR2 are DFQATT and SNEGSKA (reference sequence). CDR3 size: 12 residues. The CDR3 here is CSAVVDTGELFF. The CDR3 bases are TGCAGTGCCGTGGTGGACACCGGGGAGCTGTTTTTT.

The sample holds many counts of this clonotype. As DNA, the CDR3 is TGCAGTGCTAGAGATCTTTCAGGAGATTTTGGCTCCTACGAGCAGTACTTC. It encodes CSARDLSGDFGSYEQYF. The gene calls are TRBV20-1 and TRBJ2-7; D gene uncertain. Germline V gene sequence: CDR1 DFQATT, CDR2 SNEGSKA (reference sequence). V dropped 0 bases and J dropped 0 bases, with 18 bases sitting between them. The CDR3 extends over 17 amino acids.

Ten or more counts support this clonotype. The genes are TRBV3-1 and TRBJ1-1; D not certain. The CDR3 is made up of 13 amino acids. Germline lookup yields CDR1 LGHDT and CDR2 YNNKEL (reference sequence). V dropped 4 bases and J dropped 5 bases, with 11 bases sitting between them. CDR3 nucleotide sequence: TGTGCCAGCAGCCCCCTGGGCCGGACTGAAGCTTTCTTT. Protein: CASSPLGRTEAFF.

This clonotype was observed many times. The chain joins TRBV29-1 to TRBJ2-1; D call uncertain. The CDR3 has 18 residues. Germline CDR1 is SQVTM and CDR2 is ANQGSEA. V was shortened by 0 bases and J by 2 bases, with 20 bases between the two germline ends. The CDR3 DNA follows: TGCAGCGTTGAAGAGAACAGAATGTACCCCTTAACCTACAATGAGCAGTTCTTC. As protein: CSVEENRMYPLTYNEQFF.

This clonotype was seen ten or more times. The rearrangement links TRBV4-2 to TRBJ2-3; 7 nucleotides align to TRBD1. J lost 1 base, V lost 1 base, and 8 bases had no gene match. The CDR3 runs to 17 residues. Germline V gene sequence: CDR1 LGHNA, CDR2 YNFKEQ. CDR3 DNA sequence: TGTGCCAGCAGCCAAGGCCTAGGGGGCGGTGGCACAGATACGCAGTATTTT. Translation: CASSQGLGGGGTDTQYF.

CDR3 sequence reads: CASNPRLAEEQFF. The CDR3 bases are TGTGCCAGCAATCCTAGACTAGCGGAGGAGCAGTTCTTC. The chain is built from TRBV12-3 or TRBV12-4 and TRBJ2-1; 9 nucleotides agree with TRBD2. V lost 7 bases to trimming and J lost 10 bases; unmatched junction nucleotides: 8. The CDR3 totals 13 residues.